The next 19 T cell receptor beta chains were all read from a single sample in a study of blood T cell repertoires in COVID-19. The data were produced by immunoSEQ multiplex PCR, yet TCRdb's version contains in-frame clones alone and is incomplete. The data contain 140,000 to 150,000 clones, more than 75% of them singletons. Input material: peripheral blood. The receptors were sampled from a man older than 75 with acute or convalescent COVID-19.

The rearrangement links TRBV28 to TRBJ1-2; D possibly corresponds to TRBD1 (5 bases). Germline lookup yields CDR1 MDHEN and CDR2 SYDVKM. The V end lost 3 bases, the J end lost 6 bases, and 11 bases lay between the germline ends. The CDR3 runs 13 residues. The CDR3 DNA reads as TGTGCCAGCAGTTTCGCCAGGGCTCATGGCTACACCTTC. This translates into CASSFARAHGYTF.

The chain recombines TRBV3-1 (or the pseudogene TRBV3-2) with TRBJ1-6; perhaps TRBD1 as D (5 bases). V shed 6 bases and J shed 0 bases, with 9 bases lying between them. The germline gives CDR1 LGHDT, CDR2 YNNKEL (reference sequence). The CDR3 is 15 residues long. The CDR3 DNA sequence: TGTGCCAGCAGACTCGACAGCTCCTATAATTCACCCCTCCACTTT. Protein sequence: CASRLDSSYNSPLHF.

The CDR3 spells CASSPLFIAGLTDTQYF. The DNA of the CDR3 is TGTGCCAGCAGCCCTCTTTTTATAGCGGGGCTCACAGATACGCAGTATTTT. The genes are TRBV7-2 and TRBJ2-3; 8 bases fit TRBD2. The CDR3 runs to 17 residues. V was clipped by 5 bases and J by 2 bases; unmatched bases: 12. The germline CDR1 and CDR2 sequences are SGHTA and FQGNSA.

This chain joins TRBV5-1 and TRBJ1-2, with no clear D. CDR1 is SGHRS and CDR2 is YFSETQ in the germline V gene. V was shortened by 4 bases and J by 8 bases, with 12 bases between the two germline ends. The length of the CDR3 is 12 residues. CDR3 protein: CASSMYTGGYTF. DNA of the CDR3: TGCGCCAGCAGCATGTACACGGGGGGCTACACCTTC.

The chain carries TRBV10-3 and TRBJ1-1, with TRBD1 matching over 8 bases. CDR3 size: 17 residues. Germline CDR1 ENHRY, CDR2 SYGVKD. The V segment lost 0 bases and the J segment 8 bases; nucleotides outside the gene matches: 14. DNA of the CDR3: TGTGCCATCAGTGAGTCCTACCGGACAGGGTACGATCGGGAAGCTTTCTTT. This sequence encodes CAISESYRTGYDREAFF.

This rearrangement joins TRBV7-3 to TRBJ2-3; 14 nucleotides agree with TRBD2. Losses at the gene ends were 5 bases for V and 4 bases for J; bases not matched to a gene: 5. In germline, CDR1 is SGHTA, CDR2 FQGTGA. The CDR3 runs 16 residues. The CDR3 loop reads CASSLGLAGGADTQYF. As DNA, the CDR3 is TGTGCCAGCAGCCTCGGACTAGCGGGAGGCGCAGATACGCAGTATTTT.

Written as DNA, the CDR3 is TGTGCCAGCAGGCAAACTAGCGGGAGCTATGAGCAGTTCTTC. Its translation is CASRQTSGSYEQFF. This chain connects TRBV6-6 to TRBJ2-1; 11 bases map to TRBD2. The germline V gene encodes CDR1 MNHNY and CDR2 SVGAGI (reference sequence). Trimming removed 6 bases from V and 8 bases from J; junction bases left unmatched: 6. This CDR3 has 14 amino acids.

The rearrangement uses TRBV13 and TRBJ1-3, with no clear D. The V end was cut by 6 bases, the J end by 0 bases, with 9 bases between. The CDR3 consists of 14 residues. CDR1 is PRHDT and CDR2 is FYEKMQ in the germline V gene (reference sequence). CDR3 in DNA: TGTGCCAGCAGGGAACGCGGCTCTGGAAACACCATATATTTT. This sequence encodes CASRERGSGNTIYF.

V usage is TRBV29-1 and J usage is TRBJ1-5; weak D call: TRBD1 (6 bases). The CDR3 covers 13 residues. CDR1 is SQVTM and CDR2 is ANQGSEA in the germline V gene. V lost 0 bases, J lost 7 bases, and 10 bases lay in between. Written as DNA, the CDR3 is TGCAGCGTTGAAGAAGGGGGGGAACAGCCCCAGCATTTT. This codes for CSVEEGGEQPQHF. Full variable domain (rest looked up from reference TRBV29-1 and TRBJ1-5): SAVISQKPSRDICQRGTSLTIQCQVDSQVTMMFWYRQQPGQSLTLIATANQGSEATYESGFVIDKFPISRPNLTFSTLTVSNMSPEDSSIYLCSVEEGGEQPQHFGDGTRLSIL.

This chain joins TRBV5-1 and TRBJ1-1; D ambiguous. V was clipped by 3 bases and J by 4 bases, with 13 bases between them. The CDR3 consists of 14 residues. Germline CDR1 and CDR2: SGHRS and YFSETQ. The CDR3 loop is CASSWGTEGTEAFF. CDR3 DNA sequence: TGCGCCAGCAGCTGGGGAACAGAGGGCACTGAAGCTTTCTTT.

The chain joins TRBV28 to TRBJ2-1; 8 bases align to TRBD2. Germline values: CDR1 MDHEN, CDR2 SYDVKM. The CDR3 is made up of 15 amino acids. The V and J ends lost 6 bases and 1 base, in that order; junction bases with no gene match: 5. This CDR3 reads CASRAGRGSYNEQFF. Here the CDR3 DNA reads TGTGCCAGCAGAGCCGGGAGGGGGTCCTACAATGAGCAGTTCTTC.

The chain carries TRBV19 and TRBJ2-7, with TRBD1 as a possible D gene (6 bases). CDR1 LNHDA and CDR2 SQIVND come from the germline V gene (reference sequence). The CDR3 has 15 residues. Trimming shortened V by 5 bases and J by 2 bases, and 16 bases separated the two germline ends. CDR3 DNA: TGTGCCAGTAGTGAAGGGACACAAGATCCCTACGAGCAGTACTTC. Its translation is CASSEGTQDPYEQYF.

The genes are TRBV7-9 and TRBJ2-5; 9 positions match TRBD1. Trimming at V came to 5 bases and at J to 5 bases, leaving 12 bases not matched to a gene. Germline V gene sequence: CDR1 SEHNR, CDR2 FQNEAQ (reference sequence). This CDR3 spans 16 amino acids. The CDR3 DNA follows: TGTGCCAGCAGCCATCCACCGGGACAGGGATCGGAGACCCAGTACTTC. Encoded protein: CASSHPPGQGSETQYF.

The rearrangement uses TRBV27 and TRBJ1-3, with D possibly matching TRBD1 (5 bases). Germline V lookup: CDR1 MNHEY, CDR2 SMNVEV (reference sequence). V gave up 5 bases and J gave up 2 bases, with 13 bases separating them. The CDR3 has 15 amino acids. CDR3 sequence reads: CASSVRVGTGNTIYF. As DNA, the CDR3 is TGTGCCAGCAGTGTCAGGGTTGGTACTGGAAACACCATATATTTT.

The chain links TRBV9 to TRBJ1-2; 7 nucleotides agree with TRBD1. Germline assignment: CDR1 SGDLS and CDR2 YYNGEE. This CDR3 spans 14 amino acids. The junction had 8 bases not matched to a gene; V was cut back by 6 bases and J by 3 bases. CDR3 in DNA: TGTGCCAGCACCACCGGACAGGCGCACTATGGCTACACCTTC. It specifies CASTTGQAHYGYTF.

This rearrangement joins TRBV28 to TRBJ2-1, with TRBD1 matching over 8 bases. Germline V gene lookup returns CDR1 MDHEN and CDR2 SYDVKM. V lost 6 bases and J lost 8; bases outside the gene matches: 12. The CDR3 is 15 residues long. CDR3 nucleotide sequence: TGTGCCAGCAGCTCGGTCAGGGGGCGCGTTTATGAGCAGTTCTTC. Its translation: CASSSVRGRVYEQFF.

This sequence joins TRBV10-1 and TRBJ1-4; the match to TRBD1 covers 7 bases. The CDR3 is 13 residues long. The V and J ends lost 8 bases and 3 bases, in that order; junction bases with no gene match: 3. Germline loops: CDR1 WNHNN, CDR2 SYGVQD (reference sequence). Here the CDR3 DNA reads TGCGCCAGCTCGGACAGGTCTAATGAAAAACTGTTTTTT. It codes for CASSDRSNEKLFF.

V is TRBV10-2 and J is TRBJ2-3; no reliable D call. This CDR3 is 12 amino acids long. V lost 5 bases to trimming and J lost 2 bases, with 5 bases between them. Per germline, CDR1 WSHSY and CDR2 SAAADI. CDR3 sequence: CASSLSTDTQYF. CDR3 DNA: TGCGCCAGCAGTTTATCCACAGATACGCAGTATTTT.

The chain recombines TRBV3-1 (or the pseudogene TRBV3-2) with TRBJ1-3, with D perhaps matching TRBD1 (5 bases). The length of the CDR3 is 17 residues. Germline CDR1 reads LGHDT; CDR2 reads YNNKEL (reference sequence). The ends were cut back, 0 bases at V and 0 bases at J, with 12 bases in the middle. CDR3 region: CASSQDQTVLSGNTIYF. The CDR3 DNA sequence: TGTGCCAGCAGCCAAGATCAGACAGTCCTCTCTGGAAACACCATATATTTT.